The following is a T cell receptor (beta chain) sequence with its context. Its target is not known. This record belongs to a study of T-cell reconstitution after alpha-beta-depleted transplantation in children. The TCRbeta library was prepared with unique molecular identifiers. MiXCR was run by TCRdb on the PCR reads, yielding one entry per CDR3 protein. Seen here are just over 950,000 distinct CDR3 sequences, roughly 29% observed once, and the top ten hold about 28%. Study results and limitations: Roughly two months post-transplant, alpha-beta T cells reportedly originated from several hundred graft clones that had expanded.

The V gene lost 0 bases and the J gene lost 4 bases, with 12 bases spanning the gap. CDR3 length: 15 amino acids. Germline CDR1 MNHEY, CDR2 SVGAGI. The source material was PBMCs, mostly from graft donor cells, sampled 360 days after TCRalphabeta/CD19-depleted stem cell transplant. This sequence joins TRBV6-5 and TRBJ1-2; D may be TRBD1 (5 bases). The sequence came from a boy under two years old who had a stem cell transplant for SCID, so the T cells may come from the graft donor. CDR3 residues: CASSYSPQGRYGYTF. The CDR3 bases are TGTGCCAGCAGTTACTCGCCCCAGGGACGCTATGGCTACACCTTC.